The next 28 T cell receptor beta chains were all read from a single sample in a study of shared clonotypes between healthy human individuals. The method was immunoSEQ multiplex PCR; TCRdb's version includes in-frame clones alone and lacks a portion of them. The table includes 500,000 or so clones, approximately 95% detected once. The sample comprised naive CD4+ T cells sorted from blood. Regarding subset: CD45RA+ positively selected. The origin of the receptors is a woman aged 30 to 39 in good health.

The chain uses TRBV6-5 and TRBJ2-1; D gene uncertain. V was shortened by 7 bases and J by 2 bases, with 12 bases between the two germline ends. CDR3 size: 14 residues. Germline values: CDR1 MNHEY, CDR2 SVGAGI. CDR3 amino acids: CASKGQRTYNEQFF. CDR3 sequence (DNA): TGTGCCAGCAAGGGCCAACGAACCTACAATGAGCAGTTCTTC.

The chain combines TRBV5-1 with TRBJ2-2; 13 nucleotides agree with TRBD2. The CDR3 sequence is 18 residues long. Germline trimming cut 0 bases from V and 4 bases from J; bases unmatched to any gene: 6. Germline V gene sequence: CDR1 SGHRS, CDR2 YFSETQ. The CDR3 DNA reads as TGCGCCAGCAGCTTGGCACTAGCGGGAGGGCGGAGCACCGGGGAGCTGTTTTTT. Protein: CASSLALAGGRSTGELFF.

The rearrangement joins TRBV28 to TRBJ2-6; tentative D call: TRBD2 (5 bases). The CDR3 is made up of 18 amino acids. CDR1 MDHEN and CDR2 SYDVKM come from the germline V gene. Trimming left V 6 bases short and J 0 bases short, with 18 bases between. This CDR3 is CASSSGVRPSSGANVLTF. The CDR3 nucleotides are TGTGCCAGCAGCTCCGGGGTGAGGCCCTCCTCTGGGGCCAACGTCCTGACTTTC.

The sample holds one count of this clone. CDR3 residues: CASSQAAGTGATYEQYF. Written as DNA, the CDR3 is TGTGCCAGCAGCCAAGCAGCCGGGACAGGGGCGACGTACGAGCAGTACTTC. This sequence joins TRBV28 and TRBJ2-7, with 10 positions matching TRBD1. The CDR3 has 17 residues. With V trimmed by 6 bases and J by 4 bases, 15 bases remained unmatched. Germline CDR1 MDHEN, CDR2 SYDVKM. The variable domain in full, completed from reference TRBV28 and TRBJ2-7, reads DVKVTQSSRYLVKRTGEKVFLECVQDMDHENMFWYRQDPGLGLRLIYFSYDVKMKEKGDIPEGYSVSREKKERFSLILESASTNQTSMYLCASSQAAGTGATYEQYFGPGTRLTVT.

This rearrangement joins TRBV7-6 to TRBJ1-1, with D possibly matching TRBD1 (5 bases). The V end was cut by 0 bases, the J end by 5 bases, with 13 bases between. The CDR3 has 15 residues. Germline lookup yields CDR1 SGHVS and CDR2 FNYEAQ. Written as DNA, the CDR3 is TGTGCCAGCAGCTTAGCGAGTCAGGGTAGGACTGAAGCTTTCTTT. This translates into CASSLASQGRTEAFF.

On this clone itself: The same CDR3 is also encoded by other DNA sequences in this sample. The gene calls are TRBV5-1 and TRBJ2-2; 7 bases are shared with TRBD2. J gave up 2 bases and V 5 bases, and 3 bases lay outside the gene matches. The CDR3 spans 14 residues. Germline V gene lookup returns CDR1 SGHRS and CDR2 YFSETQ. CDR3 protein: CASRGGGNTGELFF. In DNA form, the CDR3 reads TGCGCCAGCAGGGGCGGGGGTAACACCGGGGAGCTGTTTTTT.

Here the CDR3 reads CASSPPGQAGGGGQFF. CDR3 nucleotide sequence: TGTGCCAGCTCACCACCGGGTCAGGCAGGCGGCGGGGGGCAGTTCTTC. The rearrangement links TRBV18 to TRBJ2-1; TRBD2 matches 7 bases. V gave up 0 bases and J gave up 12 bases; unmatched junction bases: 14. This CDR3 is built from 16 residues. The germline V gene encodes CDR1 KGHSH and CDR2 LQKENI. The full variable domain, with the rest looked up from reference TRBV18 and TRBJ2-1, is NAGVMQNPRHLVRRRGQEARLRCSPMKGHSHVYWYRQLPEEGLKFMVYLQKENIIDESGMPKERFSAEFPKEGPSILRIQQVVRGDSAAYFCASSPPGQAGGGGQFFGPGTRLTVL.

Comment on this clone: This sample also contains other DNA sequences that code for the same CDR3. This chain links TRBV28 with TRBJ2-2; no firm D call. The ends were cut back, 3 bases at V and 8 bases at J, with 4 bases in the middle. The length of the CDR3 is 11 residues. Germline V gene sequence: CDR1 MDHEN, CDR2 SYDVKM. As DNA, the CDR3 is TGTGCCAGCAGTTTTACTGGGGAGCTGTTTTTT. This translates into CASSFTGELFF.

The rearrangement uses TRBV19 and TRBJ2-7, with D perhaps TRBD1 (5 bases). The CDR3 extends over 13 amino acids. Per germline, CDR1 LNHDA and CDR2 SQIVND (reference sequence). Trimming pared 5 bases from V and 4 bases from J, leaving 12 bases between. The CDR3 loop reads CASSWQGSYEQYF. Written as DNA, the CDR3 is TGTGCCAGTAGTTGGCAGGGTTCGTACGAGCAGTACTTC.

The chain links TRBV7-8 to TRBJ1-5; D might be TRBD1 (6 bases). The V and J ends lost 5 bases and 6 bases respectively, with 17 bases between them. Germline V gene data show CDR1 as SGHVS and CDR2 as FQNEAQ. The CDR3 totals 15 residues. The CDR3 sequence is CASSKSEAGVQPQHF. Written as DNA, the CDR3 is TGTGCCAGCAGCAAATCGGAGGCAGGGGTTCAGCCCCAGCATTTT.

This rearrangement joins TRBV28 to TRBJ2-3; D gene unclear. From germline, CDR1 is MDHEN and CDR2 SYDVKM. The V end lost 3 bases, the J end lost 5 bases, and 3 bases lay between the germline ends. The CDR3 covers 11 residues. The CDR3 DNA reads as TGTGCCAGCAGTTTTGAAGATACGCAGTATTTT. Residues: CASSFEDTQYF.

V and J are TRBV28 and TRBJ2-7, with TRBD2 matching 11 bases. Looked up from germline, CDR1 is MDHEN and CDR2 is SYDVKM. The CDR3 length is 15 residues. The junction had 6 bases not matched to a gene; V was cut back by 5 bases and J by 3 bases. The CDR3 is CASSPRLAGHYEQYF. CDR3 nucleotides: TGTGCCAGCAGTCCAAGACTAGCGGGACACTACGAGCAGTACTTC.

This clone was observed a single time. The chain employs TRBV28 and TRBJ1-4, with a weak D call TRBD1 (5 bases). Germline V gene data show CDR1 as MDHEN and CDR2 as SYDVKM. The V end was cut by 6 bases, the J end by 7 bases, with 21 bases between. The CDR3 consists of 16 residues. The CDR3 loop is CASSRQGNVGGEKLFF. CDR3 nucleotide sequence: TGTGCCAGCAGCCGTCAGGGTAACGTGGGGGGTGAAAAACTGTTTTTT. Full variable domain (outside the CDR3, taken from reference TRBV28 and TRBJ1-4): DVKVTQSSRYLVKRTGEKVFLECVQDMDHENMFWYRQDPGLGLRLIYFSYDVKMKEKGDIPEGYSVSREKKERFSLILESASTNQTSMYLCASSRQGNVGGEKLFFGSGTQLSVL.

The V and J genes are TRBV11-2 and TRBJ2-1; D is uncertain. From germline, CDR1 is SGHAT and CDR2 FQNNGV. The CDR3 length is 15 residues. V was pared by 0 bases and J by 1 base, with 7 bases between. The CDR3 region has the DNA TGTGCCAGCAGCTTAGATAATGAGTCCTACAATGAGCAGTTCTTC. Residues: CASSLDNESYNEQFF.

V gene TRBV15 combines with J gene TRBJ1-1, with D maybe TRBD1 (5 bases). This CDR3 comprises 15 residues. The V end lost 1 base, the J end lost 4 bases, and 13 bases lay between the germline ends. Germline V gene lookup returns CDR1 LNHNV and CDR2 YYDKDF (reference sequence). Here the CDR3 reads CATSRVFQGSTEAFF. CDR3 nucleotides: TGTGCCACCAGCAGAGTATTTCAGGGATCCACTGAAGCTTTCTTT.

V and J are TRBV27 and TRBJ1-4; D is ambiguous. The CDR3 consists of 14 residues. V was clipped by 4 bases and J by 7 bases, with 13 bases between them. CDR1 and CDR2 (germline): MNHEY, SMNVEV (reference sequence). The CDR3 is CASSSNPTGEKLFF. CDR3 DNA sequence: TGTGCCAGCAGTTCCAACCCGACCGGTGAAAAACTGTTTTTT.

The chain employs TRBV10-3 and TRBJ2-1, with D unclear. Germline V gene sequence: CDR1 ENHRY, CDR2 SYGVKD. The ends were cut back, 4 bases at V and 4 bases at J, with 5 bases in the middle. The CDR3 is 12 residues long. Here the CDR3 reads CAISGPYNEQFF. As DNA, the CDR3 is TGTGCCATCAGTGGGCCTTACAATGAGCAGTTCTTC.

The V call is TRBV6-4, the J call TRBJ1-1; D perhaps matches TRBD1 (6 bases). This CDR3 has 16 residues. The germline V gene has CDR1 MRHNA and CDR2 SNTAGT. Trimming removed 3 bases at V and 0 bases at J, with 14 bases between. The DNA for the CDR3 is TGTGCCAGCAGTGAGGTTCCAGGGGTCATGAACACTGAAGCTTTCTTT. Protein: CASSEVPGVMNTEAFF.

The chain carries TRBV28 and TRBJ1-4, with 10 bases lining up with TRBD1. This CDR3 region has 15 residues. The V segment lost 5 bases and the J segment 6 bases; nucleotides outside the gene matches: 6. CDR1 is MDHEN and CDR2 is SYDVKM in the germline V gene. The chain's CDR3 is CASSQPGQGDEKLFF. CDR3 coding DNA: TGTGCCAGCAGTCAGCCCGGACAGGGGGATGAAAAACTGTTTTTT.

The chain is built from TRBV18 and TRBJ2-1, with D possibly TRBD2 on 5 matching bases. Germline CDR1 reads KGHSH; CDR2 reads LQKENI. The CDR3 length is 17 residues. With 6 bases removed from V and 0 bases from J, the gap between germline ends came to 18 bases. CDR3 in DNA: TGTGCCAGCTCTTATGTTGAGCGGAGCCTCTCCTACAATGAGCAGTTCTTC. Translation: CASSYVERSLSYNEQFF. Together with reference TRBV18 and TRBJ2-1, the CDR3 gives the full variable domain: NAGVMQNPRHLVRRRGQEARLRCSPMKGHSHVYWYRQLPEEGLKFMVYLQKENIIDESGMPKERFSAEFPKEGPSILRIQQVVRGDSAAYFCASSYVERSLSYNEQFFGPGTRLTVL.

This chain connects TRBV4-2 to TRBJ1-5; weak D call: TRBD1 (6 bases). V gave up 4 bases and J gave up 0 bases, with 13 bases separating them. Per the germline V gene, CDR1 is LGHNA and CDR2 is YNFKEQ. The CDR3 length is 16 residues. In DNA, the CDR3 is TGTGCCAGCAGCCGCCGGGACACACATAGCAATCAGCCCCAGCATTTT. This codes for CASSRRDTHSNQPQHF.

This clone was picked up one time. The chain employs TRBV29-1 and TRBJ2-1, with 9 bases that match TRBD2. The germline V gene encodes CDR1 SQVTM and CDR2 ANQGSEA. With V trimmed by 3 bases and J by 8 bases, 14 bases remained unmatched. The CDR3 is 16 amino acids. The CDR3 bases are TGCAGCGTTGAGGGGTTGATTAGCGGGAGTACAGATGAGCAGTTCTTC. Translating it yields CSVEGLISGSTDEQFF.

The J gene is TRBJ1-5, the V gene TRBV27; D may be TRBD1 (6 bases). The CDR3 covers 14 residues. Germline V gives CDR1 MNHEY, CDR2 SMNVEV (reference sequence). V lost 4 bases, J lost 6 bases, and 13 bases lay in between. Here the CDR3 DNA reads TGTGCCAGCAGTTCCCACAGGGACACTCAGCCCCAGCATTTT. Amino acid sequence: CASSSHRDTQPQHF.

The chain couples TRBV10-1 to TRBJ2-2; possible D gene TRBD2, 6 bases. The CDR3 sequence is 20 residues long. The germline V and J ends were trimmed by 5 bases and 0 bases, with 25 bases remaining between them. The germline gives CDR1 WNHNN, CDR2 SYGVQD (reference sequence). The CDR3 bases are TGCGCCAGCAGTTCTCGGGACGGCGTGGGAGGAGACGCGAACACCGGGGAGCTGTTTTTT. Protein sequence: CASSSRDGVGGDANTGELFF.

V usage is TRBV7-2 and J usage is TRBJ2-1; D call uncertain. Per germline, CDR1 SGHTA and CDR2 FQGNSA. This CDR3 has 14 amino acids. With 8 bases removed from V and 3 bases from J, the gap between germline ends came to 14 bases. CDR3 in amino acids: CASGPPSGYNEQFF. Here the CDR3 DNA reads TGTGCCAGCGGACCTCCATCGGGCTACAATGAGCAGTTCTTC. The full variable domain, its missing parts supplied by reference TRBV7-2 and TRBJ2-1, is GAGVSQSPSNKVTEKGKDVELRCDPISGHTALYWYRQSLGQGLEFLIYFQGNSAPDKSGLPSDRFSAERTGGSVSTLTIQRTQQEDSAVYLCASGPPSGYNEQFFGPGTRLTVL.

The CDR3 sequence is CASSLFLKPGQFSSGNTIYF. Written as DNA, the CDR3 is TGCGCCAGCAGCCTTTTCCTTAAACCGGGACAGTTTAGCTCTGGAAACACCATATATTTT. V usage is TRBV4-1 and J usage is TRBJ1-3; 7 bases match TRBD1. Germline lookup yields CDR1 MGHRA and CDR2 YSYEKL. This CDR3 contains 20 residues. V was pared by 4 bases and J by 0 bases, with 18 bases of the junction left unmatched.

This chain connects TRBV7-9 to TRBJ2-1; perhaps TRBD1 as D (6 bases). In germline, CDR1 is SEHNR, CDR2 FQNEAQ (reference sequence). Trimming shortened V by 3 bases and J by 5 bases, and 20 bases separated the two germline ends. CDR3 length: 17 residues. DNA of the CDR3: TGTGCCAGCAGCTTCTTAAACAGGGCCAATCGAGACAATGAGCAGTTCTTC. This encodes CASSFLNRANRDNEQFF.

The chain employs TRBV23-1 and TRBJ2-6; D gene ambiguous. TRBV23-1 is recorded as an ORF, its role being uncertain. This CDR3 spans 14 amino acids. Trimming cost V 7 bases and J 1 base, with 8 bases left between them. For the CDR3, the DNA is TGCGCCAGCAAAGACCCGTCTGGGGCCAACGTCCTGACTTTC. Its protein product is CASKDPSGANVLTF.